This is a list of T cell receptor beta chains from one sample in a study of T cell repertoires in ileal Crohn's disease. Profiling relied on immunoSEQ multiplex PCR, and the TCRdb table lists in-frame clones only, not all of them. Found here are roughly 62,000 clones, less than 90% of them singletons; the top ten hold roughly 2%. Sequencing was done on a sample of ileal tissue. The receptors were sampled from an adult with Crohn's disease. Each CDR3 is given with its conserved first and last residue. D genes are given only for firm matches. Some rows have no size entry. The others give once, few or many, or a class for an expanded clone.

d_gene: TRBD2; j_gene: TRBJ2-1; abundance: .; v_gene: TRBV5-1; CDR3aa: CASSPGLAGPSYNEQFF; CDR3nt: TGCGCCAGCAGCCCGGGACTAGCGGGACCGTCCTACAATGAGCAGTTCTTC
d_gene: .; j_gene: TRBJ2-3; abundance: .; v_gene: TRBV2; CDR3aa: CASSEGARGTDTQYF; CDR3nt: TGTGCCAGCAGTGAGGGGGCAAGGGGCACAGATACGCAGTATTTT
d_gene: .; j_gene: TRBJ1-5; abundance: .; v_gene: TRBV6-1; CDR3aa: CASTLGTNQPQHF; CDR3nt: TGTGCCAGCACGTTGGGCACCAATCAGCCCCAGCATTTT
d_gene: TRBD1; j_gene: TRBJ2-5; abundance: .; v_gene: TRBV18; CDR3aa: CASSRTGTGETQYF; CDR3nt: TGTGCCAGCTCACGGACAGGGACCGGGGAGACCCAGTACTTC
d_gene: .; j_gene: TRBJ1-3; abundance: .; v_gene: TRBV5-6; CDR3aa: CASSLNRGISGNTIYF; CDR3nt: TGTGCCAGCAGCTTGAACCGGGGAATTTCTGGAAACACCATATATTTT
d_gene: .; j_gene: TRBJ1-2; abundance: .; v_gene: TRBV6-5; CDR3aa: CASRIDQANYGYTF; CDR3nt: TGTGCCAGCAGAATAGATCAGGCTAACTATGGCTACACCTTC
d_gene: .; j_gene: TRBJ2-7; abundance: .; v_gene: TRBV9; CDR3aa: CASSVGGSPYEQYF; CDR3nt: TGTGCCAGCAGCGTAGGGGGCTCACCCTACGAGCAGTACTTC
d_gene: TRBD1; j_gene: TRBJ2-2; abundance: .; v_gene: TRBV5-1; CDR3aa: CASKVGQGSFRELFF; CDR3nt: TGCGCCAGCAAGGTCGGACAGGGGAGCTTCAGGGAGCTGTTTTTT
d_gene: .; j_gene: TRBJ1-6; abundance: .; v_gene: TRBV7-8; CDR3aa: CASSLGGTYNSPLHF; CDR3nt: TGTGCCAGCAGCTTAGGAGGGACCTATAATTCACCCCTCCACTTT
d_gene: .; j_gene: TRBJ2-2; abundance: .; v_gene: TRBV6-4; CDR3aa: CASSMQGTGELFF; CDR3nt: TGTGCCAGCAGTATGCAGGGTACCGGGGAGCTGTTTTTT
d_gene: TRBD1; j_gene: TRBJ2-2; abundance: .; v_gene: TRBV6-4; CDR3aa: CASSGQGGTGELFF; CDR3nt: TGTGCCAGCAGTGGACAGGGTGGAACCGGGGAGCTGTTTTTT
d_gene: .; j_gene: TRBJ1-5; abundance: once; v_gene: TRBV19; CDR3aa: CASSTSGGRQPQHF; CDR3nt: TGTGCCAGTAGTACCTCCGGGGGTAGGCAGCCCCAGCATTTT
d_gene: TRBD1; j_gene: TRBJ1-1; abundance: .; v_gene: TRBV4-2; CDR3aa: CASSQVERQGAEAFF; CDR3nt: TGTGCCAGCAGCCAAGTTGAACGACAGGGAGCTGAAGCTTTCTTT
d_gene: .; j_gene: TRBJ2-7; abundance: .; v_gene: TRBV19; CDR3aa: CASSIAGHFIYEQYF; CDR3nt: TGTGCCAGTAGTATTGCCGGACACTTTATCTACGAGCAGTACTTC
d_gene: .; j_gene: TRBJ2-3; abundance: .; v_gene: TRBV7-3; CDR3aa: CASSLWARDTDTQYF; CDR3nt: TGTGCCAGCAGCTTATGGGCGCGGGATACAGATACGCAGTATTTT
d_gene: .; j_gene: TRBJ1-2; abundance: .; v_gene: TRBV7-9; CDR3aa: CASIRAEVHYTYGYTF; CDR3nt: TGTGCCAGCATAAGGGCGGAGGTCCACTACACCTATGGCTACACCTTC
d_gene: TRBD1; j_gene: TRBJ1-5; abundance: .; v_gene: TRBV30; CDR3aa: CAWSGVRGDQPQHF; CDR3nt: TGTGCCTGGAGTGGGGTCAGGGGGGATCAGCCCCAGCATTTT
d_gene: TRBD1; j_gene: TRBJ2-2; abundance: .; v_gene: TRBV10-3; CDR3aa: CASDRGTSELFF; CDR3nt: TGTGCCAGCGACAGGGGAACCTCGGAGCTGTTTTTT
d_gene: .; j_gene: TRBJ1-1; abundance: .; v_gene: TRBV6-5; CDR3aa: CASSYSPWGDTEAFF; CDR3nt: TGTGCCAGCAGTTACTCCCCGTGGGGAGACACTGAAGCTTTCTTT
d_gene: .; j_gene: TRBJ1-2; abundance: .; v_gene: TRBV6-6; CDR3aa: CASSYSTAANYGYTF; CDR3nt: TGTGCCAGCAGTTACTCGACAGCCGCTAACTATGGCTACACCTTC
d_gene: TRBD1; j_gene: TRBJ1-5; abundance: .; v_gene: TRBV13; CDR3aa: CASSRQGVNQPQHF; CDR3nt: TGTGCCAGCAGCAGACAGGGGGTCAATCAGCCCCAGCATTTT
d_gene: TRBD1; j_gene: TRBJ1-6; abundance: few; v_gene: TRBV10-2; CDR3aa: CASSDRDSHNSPLHF; CDR3nt: TGCGCCAGCAGTGACCGGGACAGTCATAATTCACCCCTCCACTTT
d_gene: TRBD1; j_gene: TRBJ1-1; abundance: .; v_gene: TRBV14; CDR3aa: CASSPYAGTGRIFDTEAFF; CDR3nt: TGTGCCAGCAGTCCATACGCCGGGACAGGGCGGATATTCGACACTGAAGCTTTCTTT
d_gene: TRBD1; j_gene: TRBJ1-1; abundance: .; v_gene: TRBV2; CDR3aa: CASSTLQGVRPLEAFF; CDR3nt: TGTGCCAGCAGCACTCTTCAGGGGGTAAGGCCCCTCGAAGCTTTCTTT
d_gene: .; j_gene: TRBJ1-1; abundance: few; v_gene: TRBV19; CDR3aa: CASRSDRLNTEAFF; CDR3nt: TGTGCCAGTAGGTCGGACAGATTGAACACTGAAGCTTTCTTT
d_gene: TRBD2; j_gene: TRBJ2-5; abundance: .; v_gene: TRBV6-5; CDR3aa: CASSYSTSGLQETQYF; CDR3nt: TGTGCCAGCAGTTATAGTACTAGCGGCCTCCAAGAGACCCAGTACTTC
d_gene: .; j_gene: TRBJ1-2; abundance: .; v_gene: TRBV12-2; CDR3aa: CASRLAEGQGGLYGYTF; CDR3nt: TGTGCAAGTCGCTTAGCAGAGGGACAGGGGGGTCTCTATGGCTACACCTTC
d_gene: .; j_gene: TRBJ2-7; abundance: once; v_gene: TRBV7-2; CDR3aa: CASSLGDLRVEQYF; CDR3nt: TGTGCCAGCAGCTTAGGTGACCTGAGGGTCGAGCAGTACTTC
d_gene: TRBD2; j_gene: TRBJ2-7; abundance: few; v_gene: TRBV5-6; CDR3aa: CASSNILLAGGTYEQYF; CDR3nt: TGTGCCAGCAGCAACATCTTACTAGCGGGAGGGACCTACGAGCAGTACTTC
d_gene: .; j_gene: TRBJ2-7; abundance: .; v_gene: TRBV9; CDR3aa: CASSVGQRTYEQYF; CDR3nt: TGTGCCAGCAGCGTAGGGCAGCGGACCTACGAGCAGTACTTC
d_gene: TRBD2; j_gene: TRBJ2-3; abundance: .; v_gene: TRBV19; CDR3aa: CASSIVLAGLDTQYF; CDR3nt: TGTGCCAGTAGTATAGTACTAGCGGGATTGGATACGCAGTATTTT
d_gene: .; j_gene: TRBJ1-6; abundance: .; v_gene: TRBV2; CDR3aa: CASSLQDSYNSPLHF; CDR3nt: TGTGCCAGCAGTCTTCAGGACTCCTATAATTCACCCCTCCACTTT
d_gene: .; j_gene: TRBJ1-2; abundance: .; v_gene: TRBV28; CDR3aa: CASTSGASPHGYTF; CDR3nt: TGTGCCAGCACCTCAGGGGCCAGCCCCCATGGCTACACCTTC
d_gene: TRBD1; j_gene: TRBJ1-5; abundance: .; v_gene: TRBV6-1; CDR3aa: CASQIGQGSNQPQHF; CDR3nt: TGTGCCAGTCAGATCGGACAGGGTAGCAATCAGCCCCAGCATTTT
d_gene: TRBD1; j_gene: TRBJ1-1; abundance: few; v_gene: TRBV5-1; CDR3aa: CASRMTGPIAFF; CDR3nt: TGCGCCAGCAGAATGACAGGGCCCATCGCTTTCTTT
d_gene: .; j_gene: TRBJ2-3; abundance: .; v_gene: TRBV2; CDR3aa: CASSESGGTQYF; CDR3nt: TGTGCCAGCAGTGAAAGTGGAGGTACGCAGTATTTT
d_gene: .; j_gene: TRBJ1-5; abundance: .; v_gene: TRBV5-5; CDR3aa: CASSLYQQGANQPQHF; CDR3nt: TGTGCCAGCAGCCTGTACCAACAGGGAGCCAATCAGCCCCAGCATTTT
d_gene: TRBD1; j_gene: TRBJ2-7; abundance: .; v_gene: TRBV28; CDR3aa: CASSLSQGDNYEQYF; CDR3nt: TGTGCCAGCAGTTTATCGCAGGGGGATAACTACGAGCAGTACTTC
d_gene: .; j_gene: TRBJ1-6; abundance: .; v_gene: TRBV2; CDR3aa: CASTGDNSPLHF; CDR3nt: TGTGCCAGCACAGGGGATAATTCACCCCTCCACTTT
d_gene: .; j_gene: TRBJ2-5; abundance: .; v_gene: TRBV28; CDR3aa: CASSSTGRQETQYF; CDR3nt: TGTGCCAGCAGTTCTACAGGGAGACAAGAGACCCAGTACTTC
d_gene: TRBD1; j_gene: TRBJ1-1; abundance: .; v_gene: TRBV18; CDR3aa: CASSPRDRGPEAFF; CDR3nt: TGTGCCAGCTCACCCCGGGACAGGGGACCTGAAGCTTTCTTT
d_gene: TRBD2; j_gene: TRBJ2-1; abundance: .; v_gene: TRBV9; CDR3aa: CASSFRTSGRIIEQFF; CDR3nt: TGTGCCAGCAGCTTTCGAACTAGCGGGAGAATTATTGAGCAGTTCTTC
d_gene: TRBD1; j_gene: TRBJ1-4; abundance: .; v_gene: TRBV11-2; CDR3aa: CASSSRGWGQGGEKLFF; CDR3nt: TGTGCCAGCAGCTCCCGGGGGTGGGGACAGGGAGGGGAAAAACTGTTTTTT
d_gene: .; j_gene: TRBJ1-3; abundance: .; v_gene: TRBV5-1; CDR3aa: CASSQQTGTGNTIYF; CDR3nt: TGCGCCAGCAGCCAACAAACAGGGACTGGAAACACCATATATTTT
d_gene: .; j_gene: TRBJ2-2; abundance: .; v_gene: TRBV7-9; CDR3aa: CASRKRSDLATTGELFF; CDR3nt: TGTGCCAGCAGAAAAAGGTCGGACTTAGCCACCACCGGGGAGCTGTTTTTT
d_gene: TRBD1; j_gene: TRBJ2-1; abundance: .; v_gene: TRBV11-2; CDR3aa: CASSFPGQNHNEQFF; CDR3nt: TGTGCCAGCAGCTTTCCGGGACAGAATCACAATGAGCAGTTCTTC
d_gene: .; j_gene: TRBJ1-6; abundance: .; v_gene: TRBV2; CDR3aa: CASTGAPYNSPLHF; CDR3nt: TGTGCCAGCACAGGGGCTCCGTATAATTCACCCCTCCACTTT
d_gene: TRBD1; j_gene: TRBJ2-7; abundance: .; v_gene: TRBV27; CDR3aa: CASSSGTGGSYEQYF; CDR3nt: TGTGCCAGCTCCTCCGGGACAGGGGGCTCCTACGAGCAGTACTTC
d_gene: TRBD2; j_gene: TRBJ2-3; abundance: .; v_gene: TRBV28; CDR3aa: CASSSGLAGAGDTQYF; CDR3nt: TGTGCCAGCAGCTCTGGACTAGCGGGGGCTGGGGATACGCAGTATTTT
d_gene: .; j_gene: TRBJ2-2; abundance: .; v_gene: TRBV11-1; CDR3aa: CASSSIARVAGELFF; CDR3nt: TGTGCCAGCAGCTCGATAGCGCGGGTTGCCGGGGAGCTGTTTTTT
d_gene: .; j_gene: TRBJ1-3; abundance: .; v_gene: TRBV5-1; CDR3aa: CASSPKQGGNTIYF; CDR3nt: TGCGCCAGCAGCCCGAAACAGGGAGGAAACACCATATATTTT
d_gene: .; j_gene: TRBJ2-1; abundance: .; v_gene: TRBV6-6; CDR3aa: CASSDTGGSYNEQFF; CDR3nt: TGTGCCAGCAGTGACACAGGTGGGTCCTACAATGAGCAGTTCTTC
d_gene: .; j_gene: TRBJ2-5; abundance: once; v_gene: TRBV18; CDR3aa: CASSPEIQETQYF; CDR3nt: TGTGCCAGCTCACCTGAGATTCAAGAGACCCAGTACTTC